This T cell receptor (beta chain) was found in a study of T cell changes during pregnancy in multiple sclerosis. TCRdb's copy holds only in-frame clones and misses some; the assay was immunoSEQ multiplex PCR. The sample holds almost 50,000 clones, around 94% seen once. This clonotype was sampled from a female donor in good health, enrolled as a control in a pregnancy study. The sequenced sample was CD4+ T cells from peripheral blood mononuclear cells, obtained in the second trimester of pregnancy.

CDR3 bases: TGTGCCAGTGTGAACAGGGTGACCTACGAGCAGTACTTC. It codes for CASVNRVTYEQYF. This chain joins TRBV2 and TRBJ2-7, with D possibly being TRBD1 (6 bases). Trimming removed 9 bases from V and 2 bases from J, with 14 bases in between. The V gene's germline CDR1 is SNHLY and CDR2 FYNNEI. The CDR3 loop spans 13 amino acids.